These 5 T cell receptor beta chains came from one sample sequenced in a study of blood T cell repertoires in COVID-19. This table comes from immunoSEQ multiplex PCR, and its TCRdb copy is limited to in-frame clones, with some not included. This table has about 69,000 clones, roughly three quarters appearing once. Material for sequencing was peripheral blood. The source is a man aged 60 to 69 with acute or convalescent COVID-19.

This chain links TRBV5-6 with TRBJ2-1, with 8 bases identical to TRBD1. The V segment lost 3 bases and the J segment 3 bases; nucleotides outside the gene matches: 5. Germline assignment: CDR1 SGHDT and CDR2 YYEEEE. The CDR3 totals 15 residues. The CDR3 sequence: CASSSWTGNYNEQFF. In DNA, the CDR3 is TGTGCCAGCAGCTCTTGGACAGGGAACTACAATGAGCAGTTCTTC. Looking up the rest from reference TRBV5-6 and TRBJ2-1 gives the full variable domain: DAGVTQSPTHLIKTRGQQVTLRCSPKSGHDTVSWYQQALGQGPQFIFQYYEEEERQRGNFPDRFSGHQFPNYSSELNVNALLLGDSALYLCASSSWTGNYNEQFFGPGTRLTVL.

The CDR3 is CASSQLDIANYGYTF. CDR3 DNA: TGTGCCAGCTCACAGTTGGACATAGCTAACTATGGCTACACCTTC. The chain employs TRBV18 and TRBJ1-2; tentative D call: TRBD1 (5 bases). V lost 4 bases, J lost 0 bases, and 12 bases lay in between. The CDR3 spans 15 residues. CDR1 KGHSH and CDR2 LQKENI come from the germline V gene.

The chain has TRBV7-3 and TRBJ2-3, with a tentative D call TRBD2 (6 bases). CDR3 size: 14 residues. V lost 4 bases and J lost 5, with 13 bases in between. The V gene's germline CDR1 is SGHTA and CDR2 FQGTGA. CDR3: CASSSRLGGDTQYF. Written as DNA, the CDR3 is TGTGCCAGCAGCTCCCGACTAGGCGGAGATACGCAGTATTTT.

The chain couples TRBV5-1 to TRBJ1-6, with TRBD1 identical over 7 bases. The V segment lost 0 bases and the J segment 9 bases; nucleotides outside the gene matches: 9. The CDR3 has 16 amino acids. Germline V lookup: CDR1 SGHRS, CDR2 YFSETQ. CDR3: CASSLDGGQGVSPLHF. The CDR3 region has the DNA TGCGCCAGCAGCTTGGATGGGGGGCAGGGGGTTTCACCCCTCCACTTT.

In DNA, the CDR3 is TGTGCCAGCACTCAGGTGGGGCAGGGCACCTACGAGCAGTACTTC. Protein product: CASTQVGQGTYEQYF. This rearrangement joins TRBV5-6 to TRBJ2-7; D possibly corresponds to TRBD1 (5 bases). The CDR3 loop spans 15 amino acids. V lost 6 bases to trimming and J lost 2 bases, with 18 bases between them. Germline V lookup: CDR1 SGHDT, CDR2 YYEEEE. Full variable domain (outside the CDR3, taken from reference TRBV5-6 and TRBJ2-7): DAGVTQSPTHLIKTRGQQVTLRCSPKSGHDTVSWYQQALGQGPQFIFQYYEEEERQRGNFPDRFSGHQFPNYSSELNVNALLLGDSALYLCASTQVGQGTYEQYFGPGTRLTVT.